This TCR beta chain appears in the sequencing data of a study of vaccination effects on CD4 cells after COVID-19. Study summary: Post-vaccine sampling occurred a median 72 days after the second dose.

Under the ViraFEST assay, PBMC were stimulated with viral peptide pools so that antigen-specific CD4+ T cells expanded. Sequencing was performed afterwards. At the end of nine to ten days of culture, CD4+ T cells were isolated. All study participants received two doses of BNT162b2 or mRNA-1273 vaccine. IL-2 medium supplanted half the medium on days 3 and 7. TCRdb keeps only in-frame clones here, not all; method: immunoSEQ multiplex PCR. The data hold 65,000 to 95,000 clones, with around 77% observed a single time. The CDR3 consists of 16 residues. Germline V gene data show CDR1 as GTSNPN and CDR2 as SVGIG (reference sequence). With 7 bases clipped from V and 0 bases from J, the junction kept 11 bases outside the gene matches. As to this clone: The antigen is undetermined.

The sequence derives from a human donor who received a COVID-19 vaccine. V usage is TRBV30 and J usage is TRBJ1-5, with 8 bases that match TRBD1. Sequenced material: CD4+ T cells from PBMCs cultured with HCoV-OC43 spike peptides, taken after COVID-19 vaccination. Described subset: HCoV-OC43 spike overlapping peptide pool stimulation. CDR3 sequence reads: CAYRDRKIPSNQPQHF. The DNA for the CDR3 is TGTGCCTACCGGGACAGGAAAATTCCTAGCAATCAGCCCCAGCATTTT. Variable domain in full (rest from reference TRBV30 and TRBJ1-5): SQTIHQWPATLVQPVGSPLSLECTVEGTSNPNLYWYRQAAGRGLQLLFYSVGIGQISSEVPQNLSASRPQDRQFILSSKKLLLSDSGFYLCAYRDRKIPSNQPQHFGDGTRLSIL.